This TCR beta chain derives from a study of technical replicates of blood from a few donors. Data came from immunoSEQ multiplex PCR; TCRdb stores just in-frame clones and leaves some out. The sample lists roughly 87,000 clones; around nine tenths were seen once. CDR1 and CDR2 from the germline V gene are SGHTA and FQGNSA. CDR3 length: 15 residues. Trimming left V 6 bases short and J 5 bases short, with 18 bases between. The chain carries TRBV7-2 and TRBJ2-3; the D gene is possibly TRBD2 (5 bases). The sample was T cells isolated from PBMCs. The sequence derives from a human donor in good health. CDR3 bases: TGTGCCAGCAGTTCCCGAGGAGGAGGAGGAGATACGCAGTATTTT. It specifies CASSSRGGGGDTQYF.